This TCR beta chain was captured by sequencing in a study of T cell repertoires in cytomegalovirus infection. Broader study findings: Identification of carriers of CMV plus the relevant HLA was achieved through cumulative public TCR beta family frequency. The study found HLA-C-restricted CMV-specific TCR beta clonotypes dominating the ex vivo response.

V was trimmed by 2 bases and J by 5 bases, leaving 9 bases between them. The CDR3 has 13 residues. CDR1 is MDHEN, CDR2 SYDVKM, per germline. One entry per CDR3 protein, called by TCRdb with MiXCR from the reads. The sample yields around 69,000 distinct CDR3 sequences, approximately 30% seen once. This clonotype appeared a few times. Its cognate antigen is unknown. The TCR originated in a human donor in good health (CMV status not recorded). Some clones in this sample may be carry-over from other donors' samples. The chain is built from TRBV28 and TRBJ2-5; D call uncertain. This specimen consisted of CD8+ T cells from cultured PBMCs, obtained from culture after CMV antigen stimulation. The CDR3 nucleotides are TGTGCCAGCAGTTTAAGGGTGGGGGAGACCCAGTACTTC. Its protein is CASSLRVGETQYF.